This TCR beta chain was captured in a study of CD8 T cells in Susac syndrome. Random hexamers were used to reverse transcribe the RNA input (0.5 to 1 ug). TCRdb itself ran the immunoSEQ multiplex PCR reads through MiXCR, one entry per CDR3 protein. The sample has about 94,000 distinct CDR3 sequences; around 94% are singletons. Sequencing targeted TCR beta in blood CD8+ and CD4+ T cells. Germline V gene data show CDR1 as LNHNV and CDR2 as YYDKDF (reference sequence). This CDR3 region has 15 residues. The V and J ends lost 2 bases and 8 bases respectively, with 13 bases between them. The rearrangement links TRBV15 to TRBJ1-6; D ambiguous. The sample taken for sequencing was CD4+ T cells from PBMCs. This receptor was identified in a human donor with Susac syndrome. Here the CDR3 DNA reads TGTGCCACCAGCAGACATACGGTTGTGGATTCACCCCTCCACTTT. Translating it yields CATSRHTVVDSPLHF.